The 8 T cell receptor beta chains listed next were all sequenced from one sample in a study of early T cells in non-severe SARS-CoV-2 infection. Using its own MiXCR run on the 5' RACE reads, TCRdb lists one record per CDR3 protein. There are some 27,000 distinct CDR3 sequences in the sample; approximately 5.1% occur only once, and around 26% lies in the top ten. The sample consisted of whole blood. Receptors originate from an adult who was a healthcare worker with PCR-confirmed SARS-CoV-2 infection or an uninfected control (not recorded which).

This clonotype was recorded many times. The V and J genes are TRBV6-2 or TRBV6-3 and TRBJ1-2, with no clear D. Per germline, CDR1 MNHEY and CDR2 SVGEGT. The CDR3 spans 14 residues. The germline V and J ends were trimmed by 8 bases and 4 bases, with 17 bases remaining between them. CDR3 bases: TGTGCCAGCTCTCTCCTAACTGTGGGCTATGGCTACACCTTC. This translates into CASSLLTVGYGYTF.

This clonotype was observed many times. The chain joins TRBV12-3 or TRBV12-4 to TRBJ1-2; TRBD1 matches 7 bases. The CDR3 totals 13 residues. With V trimmed by 3 bases and J by 8 bases, 6 bases remained unmatched. The CDR3 reads CASSFSTGVGYTF. DNA for the CDR3: TGTGCCAGCAGTTTCTCCACAGGGGTAGGCTACACCTTC.

This clonotype was seen only a few times. V gene TRBV12-3 or TRBV12-4 combines with J gene TRBJ2-7; D possibly matches TRBD1 or TRBD2 (5 bases each). Trimming removed 5 bases at V and 4 bases at J, with 9 bases between. CDR3 length equals 12 residues. For the CDR3, the DNA is TGTGCCAGCAGTCAGAGGGGATACGAGCAGTACTTC. Protein: CASSQRGYEQYF.

This rearrangement joins TRBV6-2 or TRBV6-3 to TRBJ2-7; TRBD2 matches 11 bases. The junction had 15 bases not matched to a gene; V was cut back by 2 bases and J by 0 bases. This CDR3 comprises 20 residues. In germline, CDR1 is MNHEY, CDR2 SVGEGT. The CDR3 DNA follows: TGTGCCAGCAGTTACCCCAGGGGGGCTAGCGGGAGGCCAAGCTCCTACGAGCAGTACTTC. It codes for CASSYPRGASGRPSSYEQYF.

The gene calls are TRBV6-4 and TRBJ1-4; D possibly corresponds to TRBD1 (6 bases). CDR1 is MRHNA, CDR2 SNTAGT, per germline. Trimming cost V 7 bases and J 3 bases, with 15 bases left between them. This CDR3 comprises 15 residues. The chain's CDR3 is CASTGDYRANEKLFF. The CDR3 DNA reads as TGTGCCAGCACGGGGGATTACAGGGCTAATGAAAAACTGTTTTTT.

V usage is TRBV2 and J usage is TRBJ2-1; D remains unclear. Trimming cost V 6 bases and J 5 bases, with 11 bases left between them. This CDR3 comprises 13 residues. CDR1 and CDR2 from the germline V gene are SNHLY and FYNNEI. CDR3 sequence: CASSPPTDNEQFF. The CDR3 coding sequence is TGTGCCAGCAGCCCCCCGACTGACAATGAGCAGTTCTTC.

This clonotype was seen repeatedly, ten times or more. The gene calls are TRBV12-3 or TRBV12-4 and TRBJ2-3; 10 bases match TRBD2. The ends lost 1 base at V and 6 bases at J; junction bases unmatched: 7. CDR3 length: 16 residues. CDR3 nucleotides: TGTGCCAGCAGTTTAGGCCTAGCGGGGGTCGGGGATACGCAGTATTTT. Its protein is CASSLGLAGVGDTQYF.

This clonotype has ten or more counts. V and J are TRBV10-3 and TRBJ2-2; TRBD1 matches at 9 bases. This CDR3 is 16 amino acids long. The junction had 4 bases not matched to a gene; V was cut back by 2 bases and J by 3 bases. Germline V gene data show CDR1 as ENHRY and CDR2 as SYGVKD. CDR3 sequence: CAISELDRGDTGELFF. The CDR3, as DNA: TGTGCCATCAGTGAGCTCGACAGGGGGGACACCGGGGAGCTGTTTTTT.